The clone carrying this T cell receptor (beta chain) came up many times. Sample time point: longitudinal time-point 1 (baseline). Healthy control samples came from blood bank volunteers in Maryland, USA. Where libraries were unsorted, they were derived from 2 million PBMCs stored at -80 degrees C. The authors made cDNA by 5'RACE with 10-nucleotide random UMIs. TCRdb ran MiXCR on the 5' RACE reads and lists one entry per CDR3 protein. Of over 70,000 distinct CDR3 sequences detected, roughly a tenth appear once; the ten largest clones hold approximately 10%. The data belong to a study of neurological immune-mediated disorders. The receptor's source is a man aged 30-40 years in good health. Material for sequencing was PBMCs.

The CDR3 reads CASGMLQGAPGYTF. The DNA of the CDR3 is TGTGCCAGCGGAATGCTACAGGGGGCGCCGGGCTACACCTTC. The chain employs TRBV7-2 and TRBJ1-2; 9 bases line up with TRBD1. CDR1 SGHTA and CDR2 FQGNSA come from the germline V gene. The CDR3 loop spans 14 amino acids. V gave up 8 bases and J gave up 8 bases; unmatched junction bases: 12.